The 21 T cell receptor beta chains listed next were all sequenced from one sample in a study of shared clonotypes between healthy human individuals. The assay was immunoSEQ multiplex PCR, and TCRdb's table has in-frame clones only and misses some. The table lists about 2.4 million clones, over 85% of them singletons, with about 0.38% in the top ten. The sequenced sample was naive CD4+ T cells from PBMCs. Subset given: CD45RA+ positively selected. The receptor source for this set is a man aged 18 to 30 in good health. Some clones in this sample may be carry-over from other donors' samples.

Remarks on this clone: Other nucleotide sequences from this sample produce the same CDR3. The rearrangement links TRBV6-5 to TRBJ2-1, with 8 bases matching TRBD2. Germline V gene lookup returns CDR1 MNHEY and CDR2 SVGAGI. The CDR3 totals 16 residues. The V gene end was trimmed by 2 bases and the J gene end by 0 bases; junction bases not matched to a gene: 3. The CDR3 DNA reads as TGTGCCAGCAGTTACAGCGGGGGCAGCTCCTACAATGAGCAGTTCTTC. Protein sequence: CASSYSGGSSYNEQFF.

V is TRBV27 and J is TRBJ2-7; TRBD1 might be the D (6 bases). CDR1 and CDR2 (germline): MNHEY, SMNVEV (reference sequence). V lost 3 bases and J lost 3, with 12 bases in between. The CDR3 runs to 14 residues. As DNA, the CDR3 is TGTGCCAGCAGTTTGCAGACAGGAGTCTACGAGCAGTACTTC. Translation: CASSLQTGVYEQYF.

The rearrangement joins TRBV9 to TRBJ2-2; possible D gene TRBD2, 5 bases. The CDR3 extends over 14 amino acids. Germline V gene sequence: CDR1 SGDLS, CDR2 YYNGEE. V was shortened by 4 bases and J by 5 bases, with 12 bases between the two germline ends. CDR3 sequence: CASSPTRPTGELFF. CDR3 nucleotides: TGTGCCAGCAGCCCTACTAGGCCAACCGGGGAGCTGTTTTTT.

This chain joins TRBV2 and TRBJ1-1, with 7 bases aligning to TRBD1. The CDR3 length is 16 residues. The V segment lost 8 bases and the J segment 1 base; nucleotides outside the gene matches: 13. Germline values: CDR1 SNHLY, CDR2 FYNNEI. CDR3 coding DNA: TGTGCCAGCGGACACTATACAGGGGACGCGAACACTGAAGCTTTCTTT. Amino acids: CASGHYTGDANTEAFF. Full variable domain (remainder filled in from reference TRBV2 and TRBJ1-1): EPEVTQTPSHQVTQMGQEVILRCVPISNHLYFYWYRQILGQKVEFLVSFYNNEISEKSEIFDDQFSVERPDGSNFTLKIRSTKLEDSAMYFCASGHYTGDANTEAFFGQGTRLTVV.

The chain combines TRBV2 with TRBJ2-5; D perhaps matches TRBD2 (5 bases). V lost 6 bases to trimming and J lost 11 bases, with 19 bases between them. Germline V CDR1 and CDR2: SNHLY, FYNNEI. CDR3 length: 13 amino acids. CDR3 sequence reads: CASSEHQRGEQYF. Here the CDR3 DNA reads TGTGCCAGCAGCGAACACCAACGGGGAGAGCAGTACTTC.

The J gene is TRBJ2-5, the V gene TRBV6-1, with D possibly being TRBD1 or TRBD2 (5 bases each). Judging by the DNA end, TRBJ2-7 fits better; the J call may be wrong. The germline CDR1 and CDR2 sequences are MNHNS and SASEGT. The CDR3 has 13 residues. CDR3 residues: CASMRDGDYEQYF. CDR3 sequence (DNA): TGTGCCAGCATGAGGGACGGTGACTACGAGCAGTACTTC.

V is TRBV6-6 and J is TRBJ1-4; D unclear. The V gene's germline CDR1 is MNHNY and CDR2 SVGAGI (reference sequence). The ends were cut back, 0 bases at V and 6 bases at J, with 8 bases in the middle. This CDR3 comprises 14 residues. CDR3 bases: TGTGCCAGCAGTTACTCGGTCCTGGATGAAAAACTGTTTTTT. This sequence encodes CASSYSVLDEKLFF.

The J gene is TRBJ2-7, the V gene TRBV27; perhaps D is TRBD1 or TRBD2 (6 bases each). Germline V gene data show CDR1 as MNHEY and CDR2 as SMNVEV (reference sequence). The CDR3 length is 13 residues. V gave up 6 bases and J gave up 4 bases, with 13 bases separating them. CDR3 in DNA: TGTGCCAGCAGGCGGGACATACGGTACGAGCAGTACTTC. Encoded protein: CASRRDIRYEQYF.

The rearrangement links TRBV7-3 to TRBJ2-3; TRBD2 is a possible D gene (5 bases). Germline assignment: CDR1 SGHTA and CDR2 FQGTGA. This CDR3 region has 15 residues. The V end was cut by 5 bases, the J end by 6 bases, with 18 bases between. The DNA of the CDR3 is TGTGCCAGCAGCATGCTGACGGGGAGTTTGGATACGCAGTATTTT. This encodes CASSMLTGSLDTQYF.

CDR3 loop: CAISGNQETQYF. The CDR3 DNA reads TGTGCCATCAGCGGGAACCAAGAGACCCAGTACTTC. This chain connects TRBV10-3 to TRBJ2-5, with TRBD2 as a possible D gene (5 bases). The CDR3 covers 12 residues. Germline V gene lookup returns CDR1 ENHRY and CDR2 SYGVKD. The germline V and J ends were trimmed by 6 bases and 0 bases, with 5 bases remaining between them.

This clone was picked up one time. The CDR3 region has the DNA TGTGCCAGCAGCAGAACTAGCGGGAGCTCCTACGAGCAGTACTTC. Protein sequence: CASSRTSGSSYEQYF. The chain has TRBV21-1 and TRBJ2-7; TRBD2 is the table's D call and was not checked against the DNA. TRBV21-1 is described as a pseudogene. CDR3 length: 15 amino acids.

This clone was detected a few times. This sequence joins TRBV29-1 and TRBJ1-1; 9 positions agree with TRBD1. Germline V gene data show CDR1 as SQVTM and CDR2 as ANQGSEA. Germline trimming cut 6 bases from V and 5 bases from J; bases unmatched to any gene: 10. This CDR3 spans 14 amino acids. Written as DNA, the CDR3 is TGCAGCGTAACAAACAGGGGGCTCGGAACTGAAGCTTTCTTT. Residues: CSVTNRGLGTEAFF. The full variable domain, in which reference TRBV29-1 and TRBJ1-1 provide the parts outside the CDR3, is SAVISQKPSRDICQRGTSLTIQCQVDSQVTMMFWYRQQPGQSLTLIATANQGSEATYESGFVIDKFPISRPNLTFSTLTVSNMSPEDSSIYLCSVTNRGLGTEAFFGQGTRLTVV.

The chain links TRBV5-1 to TRBJ2-3; 10 positions match TRBD2. The CDR3 runs to 16 residues. V was pared by 0 bases and J by 2 bases, with 3 bases of the junction left unmatched. CDR1 and CDR2 from the germline V gene are SGHRS and YFSETQ. This chain's CDR3 is CASSLELAGTTDTQYF. CDR3 coding DNA: TGCGCCAGCAGCTTGGAACTAGCGGGGACCACAGATACGCAGTATTTT.

The chain is built from TRBV12-5 and TRBJ1-5; a possible D gene is TRBD1 (6 bases). CDR1 and CDR2 (germline): LGHNT, FRNRAP. CDR3 length: 12 amino acids. Deletions cut 7 bases from V and 14 bases from J, with 18 bases between. CDR3 region: CASAPEGGGKHF. The CDR3 nucleotides are TGTGCTAGTGCCCCTGAGGGGGGAGGTAAGCATTTT.

The chain carries TRBV12-5 and TRBJ1-5; D ambiguous. Trimming removed 4 bases from V and 9 bases from J, with 10 bases in between. The CDR3 totals 12 residues. Germline V gene sequence: CDR1 LGHNT, CDR2 FRNRAP. CDR3 in amino acids: CASGSPSGPQHF. The CDR3 DNA reads as TGTGCTAGTGGTTCCCCCTCGGGGCCCCAGCATTTT.

V usage is TRBV7-2 and J usage is TRBJ2-7; D is perhaps TRBD1 (6 bases). V lost 2 bases to trimming and J lost 3 bases, with 11 bases between them. The germline gives CDR1 SGHTA, CDR2 FQGNSA. This CDR3 comprises 14 residues. In DNA form, the CDR3 reads TGTGCCAGCAGCTTATCCGGGACACACTACGAGCAGTACTTC. It codes for CASSLSGTHYEQYF.

This chain links TRBV19 with TRBJ1-1; D may be TRBD1 (6 bases). CDR3 size: 11 residues. The ends were cut back, 7 bases at V and 8 bases at J, with 11 bases in the middle. Per the germline V gene, CDR1 is LNHDA and CDR2 is SQIVND (reference sequence). The CDR3: CASIGTREAFF. The CDR3 DNA reads TGTGCCAGTATCGGGACACGAGAAGCTTTCTTT. The whole variable domain, filled in from reference TRBV19 and TRBJ1-1, reads DGGITQSPKYLFRKEGQNVTLSCEQNLNHDAMYWYRQDPGQGLRLIYYSQIVNDFQKGDIAEGYSVSREKKESFPLTVTSAQKNPTAFYLCASIGTREAFFGQGTRLTVV.

This clone was picked up a small number of times. The genes are TRBV11-3 and TRBJ2-2; D call uncertain. V dropped 0 bases and J dropped 6 bases, with 5 bases sitting between them. The germline V gene encodes CDR1 SGHNT and CDR2 YENEEA. The CDR3 loop spans 13 amino acids. The DNA for the CDR3 is TGTGCCAGCAGCTTAGATCCACCCGGGGAGCTGTTTTTT. Encoded protein: CASSLDPPGELFF.

The J gene is TRBJ2-7, the V gene TRBV11-2; D may correspond to TRBD1 or TRBD2 (7 bases each). This CDR3 is 14 amino acids long. Germline V lookup: CDR1 SGHAT, CDR2 FQNNGV. Trimming took 5 bases from V and 3 from J, leaving 14 bases between them. CDR3 loop: CASSLQGGIYEQYF. DNA for the CDR3: TGTGCCAGCAGCCTCCAGGGGGGGATCTACGAGCAGTACTTC.

This clone was recorded once. V and J are TRBV27 and TRBJ2-2, with no clear D. There are 13 residues in the CDR3. V lost 4 bases to trimming and J lost 7 bases, with 10 bases between them. Germline V gene data show CDR1 as MNHEY and CDR2 as SMNVEV (reference sequence). CDR3 in amino acids: CASSYGVNGELFF. CDR3 coding DNA: TGTGCCAGCAGTTACGGTGTGAACGGGGAGCTGTTTTTT.

The chain couples TRBV15 to TRBJ2-7, with 10 positions matching TRBD1. Losses at the gene ends were 8 bases for V and 3 bases for J; bases not matched to a gene: 4. Germline CDR1 and CDR2: LNHNV and YYDKDF (reference sequence). The CDR3 is 13 amino acids. The CDR3: CATGQGGVYEQYF. DNA for the CDR3: TGTGCCACCGGACAGGGGGGAGTCTACGAGCAGTACTTC. The full variable domain, completed using reference TRBV15 and TRBJ2-7, is DAMVIQNPRYQVTQFGKPVTLSCSQTLNHNVMYWYQQKSSQAPKLLFHYYDKDFNNEADTPDNFQSRRPNTSFCFLDIRSPGLGDTAMYLCATGQGGVYEQYFGPGTRLTVT.